These 4 T cell receptor beta chains were all obtained from the same sample, sequenced in a study of T cells expressing NK-cell markers. For each CDR3 protein, TCRdb gives one entry from its re-call of the 5' RACE reads, without DNA. The sample features approximately 460,000 distinct CDR3 sequences, with 7.3% in its top ten. Sequencing input: blood T cells: a sorted CD56 or NKG2C T cell subset, CD4+ or CD8+ T cells, or bulk PBMC T cells (not recorded which). The receptors here all came from a woman between 18 and 70 years old in good health.

V and J are TRBV7-6 and TRBJ2-1; TCRdb's D call, TRBD2, is unchecked because there is no DNA. Germline V gene data show CDR1 as SGHVS and CDR2 as FNYEAQ. The CDR3 length is 18 residues. Here the CDR3 reads CASSWRLAGQGWDNEQFF.

V and J are TRBV7-2 and TRBJ2-1; with no DNA, the TCRdb D assignment of TRBD1 cannot be verified. Germline V CDR1 and CDR2: SGHTA, FQGNSA. The CDR3 is 16 residues long. The CDR3 loop reads CASSSLKRGPNNEQFF.

The chain has TRBV20-1 and TRBJ2-2. The V gene's germline CDR1 is DFQATT and CDR2 SNEGSKA (reference sequence). This CDR3 is 15 amino acids long. The chain's CDR3 is CSARGWTANTGELFF.

This chain uses TRBV20-1 with TRBJ2-1; absent DNA, TCRdb's TRBD1 call cannot be checked. The CDR3 has 14 amino acids. CDR1 is DFQATT, CDR2 SNEGSKA, per germline (reference sequence). The CDR3: CSAVQGAGYNEQFF.